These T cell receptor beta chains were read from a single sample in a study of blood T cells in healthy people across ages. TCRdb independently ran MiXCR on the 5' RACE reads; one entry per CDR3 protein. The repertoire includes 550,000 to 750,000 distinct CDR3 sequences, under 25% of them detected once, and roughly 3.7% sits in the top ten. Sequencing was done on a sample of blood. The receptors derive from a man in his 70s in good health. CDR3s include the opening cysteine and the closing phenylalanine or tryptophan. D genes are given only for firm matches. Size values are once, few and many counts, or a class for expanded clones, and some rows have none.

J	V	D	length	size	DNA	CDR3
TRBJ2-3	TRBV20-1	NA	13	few	TGCAGTGCTAGCTCTGTGAGCACAGATACGCAGTATTTT	CSASSVSTDTQYF
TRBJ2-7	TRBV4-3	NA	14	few	TGCGCCAGCAGCCAAGATCTGAGTAGCGAGGGAAAGTACTTC	CASSQDLSSEGKYF
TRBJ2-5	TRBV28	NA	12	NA	TGTGCCAGCATCCGACAACAAGAGACCCAGTACTTC	CASIRQQETQYF
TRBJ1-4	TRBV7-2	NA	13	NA	TGTGCCAGCAGCCCCTCTCCTAATGAAAAACTGTTTTTT	CASSPSPNEKLFF
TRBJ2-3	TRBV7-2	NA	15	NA	TGTGCCAGCAGCTTACCTATTTCTAGCACAGATACGCAGTATTTT	CASSLPISSTDTQYF
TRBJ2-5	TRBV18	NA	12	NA	TGTGCCAGCTCACCATACAGGGAGACCCAGTACTTC	CASSPYRETQYF
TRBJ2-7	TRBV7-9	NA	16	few	TGTGCCAGCAGCATAAAACTCGGGACATCGTCCCACGAGCAGTACTTC	CASSIKLGTSSHEQYF
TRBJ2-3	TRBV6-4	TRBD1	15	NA	TGTGCCAGCAGAGCAAATGGACAGGGCACAGATACGCAGTATTTT	CASRANGQGTDTQYF
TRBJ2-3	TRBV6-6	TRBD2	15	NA	TGTGCCAGCAGTTACATAGCGGGACTGACAGATACGCAGTATTTT	CASSYIAGLTDTQYF
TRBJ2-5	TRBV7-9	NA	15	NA	TGTGCCAGCAGCCCCGGTTTATTGAACCAAGAGACCCAGTACTTC	CASSPGLLNQETQYF
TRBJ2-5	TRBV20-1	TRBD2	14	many	TGCAGTGCTCTAGCGGGATTTAGGGCAGAGACCCAGTACTTC	CSALAGFRAETQYF
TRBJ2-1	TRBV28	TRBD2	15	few	TGTGCCAGCAGTTTACCGGGACTAGCGGGTAATGAGCAGTTCTTC	CASSLPGLAGNEQFF
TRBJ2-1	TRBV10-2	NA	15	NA	TGCGCCAGCAGATACGACAGGAGCTCCTACAATGAGCAGTTCTTC	CASRYDRSSYNEQFF
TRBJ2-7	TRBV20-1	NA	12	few	TGCAGTGTCCCCGGACGTGACTGGGAGCAGTACTTC	CSVPGRDWEQYF
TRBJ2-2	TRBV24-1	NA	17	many	TGTGCCACCAGTGATCCTCACTTGGAGATGGGGTCCGGGGAGCTGTTTTTT	CATSDPHLEMGSGELFF
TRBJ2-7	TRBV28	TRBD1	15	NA	TGTGCCAGCAGAGTCGGGACAGGGGACTCCTACGAGCAGTACTTC	CASRVGTGDSYEQYF
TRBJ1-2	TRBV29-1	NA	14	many	TGCAGCGTTGAAGGTCGCAGTGCGAACTATGGCTACACCTTC	CSVEGRSANYGYTF
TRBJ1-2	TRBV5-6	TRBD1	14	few	TGTGCCAGCAGCACGGACAGGGCACTATATGGCTACACCTTC	CASSTDRALYGYTF
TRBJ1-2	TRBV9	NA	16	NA	TGTGCCAGCAGCGAGGGGGGGGCAGGGACTCTCTATGGCTACACCTTC	CASSEGGAGTLYGYTF
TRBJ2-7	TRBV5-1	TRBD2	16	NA	TGCGCCAGCAGCTCCGCCGAGCGGGAGGGCGTGTACGAGCAGTACTTC	CASSSAEREGVYEQYF
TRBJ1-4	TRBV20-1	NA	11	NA	TGCAGTGCTAGTGGGGAATCGGTGCTGTTTTTT	CSASGESVLFF
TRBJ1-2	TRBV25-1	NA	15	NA	TGTGCCAGCAGTGAATCAGGAGGGTATATTGGTGGCTACACCTTC	CASSESGGYIGGYTF
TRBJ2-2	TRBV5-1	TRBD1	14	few	TGCGCCAGCAGCTTCACAGGGGGCACCGGGGAGCTGTTTTTT	CASSFTGGTGELFF
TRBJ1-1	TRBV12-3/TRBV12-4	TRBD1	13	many	TGTGCCAGCAGTTTGGACAGGGGAACTGAAGCTTTCTTT	CASSLDRGTEAFF
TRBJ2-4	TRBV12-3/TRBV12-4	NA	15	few	TGTGCCAGCAGTCCGTCCGGGTTAGCCAAAAACATTCAGTACTTC	CASSPSGLAKNIQYF
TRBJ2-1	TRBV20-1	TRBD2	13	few	TGCAGTGCTAGAGAAGGCGGGAGAAATGAGCAGTTCTTC	CSAREGGRNEQFF
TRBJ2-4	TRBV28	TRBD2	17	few	TGTGCCAGCAGCGTTAGGACTAGCGGGATTTCCAAAAACATTCAGTACTTC	CASSVRTSGISKNIQYF
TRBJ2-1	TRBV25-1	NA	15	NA	TGTGCCAGCAGTGATACCGGGACAACGGACAATGAGCAGTTCTTC	CASSDTGTTDNEQFF
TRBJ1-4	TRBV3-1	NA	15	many	TGTGCCAGCAGCCGCCGTTCATTCACTAATGAAAAACTGTTTTTT	CASSRRSFTNEKLFF
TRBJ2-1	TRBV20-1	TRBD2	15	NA	TGCAGTGCTAGGGACGGTAGCGGGGGAGGGAATGAGCAGTTCTTC	CSARDGSGGGNEQFF
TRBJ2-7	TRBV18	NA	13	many	TGTGCCAGCTCACCAGAGAGCTCCTACGAGCAGTACTTC	CASSPESSYEQYF
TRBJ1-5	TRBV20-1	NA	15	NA	TGCAGTGCTAGAGAGGGGGCATATAGCAATCAGCCCCAGCATTTT	CSAREGAYSNQPQHF
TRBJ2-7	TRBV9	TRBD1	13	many	TGTGCCAGCAGCGAGGACAGGGGGCGAGAGCAGTACTTC	CASSEDRGREQYF
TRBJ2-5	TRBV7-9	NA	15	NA	TGTGCCAGCAGCTTAGTGGTCGGGGCGAAAGAGACCCAGTACTTC	CASSLVVGAKETQYF
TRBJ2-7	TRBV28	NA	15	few	TGTGCCAGCAGTTTTGCCCGTGTACAATCCTACGAGCAGTACTTC	CASSFARVQSYEQYF
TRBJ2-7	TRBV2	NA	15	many	TGTGCCAGCAGTGAATGGTCACCCAGGGTCTACGAGCAGTACTTC	CASSEWSPRVYEQYF
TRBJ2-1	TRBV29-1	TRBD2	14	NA	TGCAGCGTCCTACTAGCGAAAACCTACAATGAGCAGTTCTTC	CSVLLAKTYNEQFF
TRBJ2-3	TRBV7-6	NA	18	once	TGTGCCAGCAGCTTAGCGCAAATGAGCGGGCCTAGCACAGATACGCAGTATTTT	CASSLAQMSGPSTDTQYF
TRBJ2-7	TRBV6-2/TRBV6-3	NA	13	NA	TGTGCCAGCAGCCCAGACAGGCCCTACGAGCAGTACTTC	CASSPDRPYEQYF
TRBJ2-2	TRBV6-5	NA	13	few	TGTGCCAGCAGTTACTCGTTGACCGGGGAGCTGTTTTTT	CASSYSLTGELFF
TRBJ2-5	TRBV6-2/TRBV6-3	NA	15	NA	TGTGCCAGCGGGGATCTAGTGGGAGGTTACAATGAGCAGCTCTTC	CASGDLVGGYNEQLF
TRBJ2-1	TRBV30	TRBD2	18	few	TGTGCCTGGATTTCCGGGACTAGCGGGAGAGCCTCCTACAATGAGCAGTTCTTC	CAWISGTSGRASYNEQFF
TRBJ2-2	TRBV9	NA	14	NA	TGTGCCAGCAGCGTAGAAGGGGACACCGGGGAGCTGTTTTTT	CASSVEGDTGELFF
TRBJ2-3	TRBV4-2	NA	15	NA	TGTGCCAGCAGCCAAGATCTGACTAGTCAAGATACGCAGTATTTT	CASSQDLTSQDTQYF
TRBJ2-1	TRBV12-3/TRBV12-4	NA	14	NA	TGTGCCAGCAGTTTAAACACGCTCTACAATGAGCAGTTCTTC	CASSLNTLYNEQFF
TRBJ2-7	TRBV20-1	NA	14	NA	TGCAGTGCTAGAGATTTGAAGGGGGCCTACGAGCAGTACTTC	CSARDLKGAYEQYF
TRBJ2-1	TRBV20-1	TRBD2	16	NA	TGCAGTGCTAGATCAGCGGGAGCCAGCTCCTACAATGAGCAGTTCTTC	CSARSAGASSYNEQFF
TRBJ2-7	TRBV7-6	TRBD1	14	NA	TGTGCCAGCAGCTTAGTTTCGGGACAGAGCGAGCAGTACTTC	CASSLVSGQSEQYF